The 7 T cell receptor beta chains in this list originate from one sample, sequenced in a study of long-term antiretroviral therapy in people with HIV. The assay used was immunoSEQ (version v3.0), run at survey level. This table comes from immunoSEQ multiplex PCR, and its TCRdb copy is limited to in-frame clones, with some not included. The sample lists about 24,000 clones; more than 65% were seen once. This material consisted of unsorted PBMCs, taken 4.4 years after starting antiretroviral therapy. Source of these receptors: a man aged 25-45 years with HIV.

This sequence joins TRBV9 and TRBJ2-7; perhaps TRBD2 as D (5 bases). Looked up from germline, CDR1 is SGDLS and CDR2 is YYNGEE. CDR3 size: 14 residues. V was shortened by 0 bases and J by 5 bases, with 12 bases between the two germline ends. CDR3 nucleotide sequence: TGTGCCAGCAGCGTAGGAGAGGGCCGGGACGAGCAGTACTTC. Its protein product is CASSVGEGRDEQYF.

The chain uses TRBV5-1 and TRBJ2-1; D ambiguous. CDR1 is SGHRS, CDR2 YFSETQ, per germline. Trimming removed 0 bases at V and 0 bases at J, with 13 bases between. The CDR3 has 17 residues. The chain's CDR3 is CASSLGGMAVSYNEQFF. The DNA for the CDR3 is TGCGCCAGCAGCTTGGGTGGGATGGCGGTCTCCTACAATGAGCAGTTCTTC.

This clone has a handful of counts. V is TRBV7-3 and J is TRBJ2-2, with D uncertain. Germline V gene lookup returns CDR1 SGHTA and CDR2 FQGTGA. The CDR3 covers 12 residues. Trimming cost V 4 bases and J 7 bases, with 7 bases left between them. The CDR3 sequence is CASSSKLGELFF. The CDR3 coding sequence is TGTGCCAGCAGCTCGAAGCTCGGGGAGCTGTTTTTT.

V usage is TRBV9 and J usage is TRBJ1-3; D is undetermined. Germline CDR1 SGDLS, CDR2 YYNGEE. Deletions cut 1 base from V and 4 bases from J, with 15 bases between. The CDR3 runs 16 residues. CDR3 residues: CASSVNMAPEGNTIYF. In DNA, the CDR3 is TGTGCCAGCAGCGTAAATATGGCCCCGGAGGGAAACACCATATATTTT. Based on the CDR3 plus reference TRBV9 and TRBJ1-3, the full variable domain is DSGVTQTPKHLITATGQRVTLRCSPRSGDLSVYWYQQSLDQGLQFLIQYYNGEERAKGNILERFSAQQFPDLHSELNLSSLELGDSALYFCASSVNMAPEGNTIYFGEGSWLTVV.

The V and J genes are TRBV5-4 and TRBJ2-1; 9 nucleotides match TRBD1. In germline, CDR1 is SGHNT, CDR2 YYREEE (reference sequence). This CDR3 contains 15 residues. With 0 bases clipped from V and 8 bases from J, the junction kept 6 bases outside the gene matches. For the CDR3, the DNA is TGTGCCAGCAGCTTGGGGGGACAGGGTAACCATGAGCAGTTCTTC. It is translated as CASSLGGQGNHEQFF.

This sequence joins TRBV13 and TRBJ1-1; no definite D call. The CDR3 runs to 13 residues. CDR1 is PRHDT and CDR2 is FYEKMQ in the germline V gene (reference sequence). Trimming shortened V by 3 bases and J by 1 base, and 6 bases separated the two germline ends. CDR3 in amino acids: CASSFGRNTEAFF. In DNA form, the CDR3 reads TGTGCCAGCAGCTTCGGTCGGAACACTGAAGCTTTCTTT.

This chain links TRBV9 with TRBJ2-7; TRBD1 or TRBD2 may be the D gene (5 bases each). The CDR3 has 14 amino acids. V lost 1 base to trimming and J lost 6 bases, with 14 bases between them. Germline assignment: CDR1 SGDLS and CDR2 YYNGEE. The DNA for the CDR3 is TGTGCCAGCAGCGTAAGGGACGCCTTAGCCGAGCAGTACTTC. Its protein is CASSVRDALAEQYF.